These 31 T cell receptor beta chains share one sample of origin, sequenced in a study of tumor-infiltrating lymphocytes in primary liver carcinoma (dated by TCRdb to about 2017). Without any cell sorting, total RNA and DNA were co-extracted from about 21-30 mg of bulk tissue using the AllPrep DNA/RNA mini kit. TCRdb names Illumina HiSeq 2500 as the instrument used. Using a constant-region primer and ProtoScript II reverse transcriptase, TCRbeta-specific cDNA was reverse-transcribed from around 500 ng total RNA. Construction of the TCRbeta libraries relied on three nested rounds of multiplex PCR, following a slightly modified ARM-PCR procedure. Multiplex TRBV1-TRBV30 forward primers and a Cbeta reverse primer were used in the first two PCR rounds, each of which was run for approximately 11 cycles. The public sequencing data were trimmed at Q25 with fastp and processed into clonotypes with MiXCR by TCRdb, which kept only in-frame beta chains. Identical CDR3 proteins give one entry, which carries the most common genes and DNA. The sample includes more than 100,000 distinct CDR3 sequences, with around two thirds observed a single time. About 8% of the sample is taken by the ten largest.

Material for sequencing was tumor-adjacent normal liver tissue. Receptors were obtained from a woman aged 60-75 years with primary liver carcinoma and hepatitis B virus infection.

Of note for this clonotype: One junction end does not reproduce the germline sequence, and a read error may be involved. This chain uses TRBV2 with TRBJ2-1, with D possibly TRBD2 on 5 matching bases. Germline V gives CDR1 SNHLY, CDR2 FYNNEI. The CDR3 contains 13 residues. This CDR3 reads CASSLGLPAEQLF. CDR3 bases: TGTGCCAGCAGTCTCGGACTGCCCGCTGAGCAGCTCTTC.

As concerns this clonotype: A junction end diverges from the germline sequence, so it may reflect a read error. The V call is TRBV7-9, the J call TRBJ2-1; D gene uncertain. This CDR3 is built from 16 residues. CDR1 is SEHNR and CDR2 is FQNEAQ in the germline V gene (reference sequence). The CDR3 loop reads CASSLALGQSCNEQFF. DNA of the CDR3: TGTGCCAGCAGCTTAGCGTTAGGGCAGTCCTGCAATGAGCAATTCTTC.

This clonotype was counted ten times or more. V is TRBV6-5 and J is TRBJ1-2; a weak D match, TRBD1 (5 bases). Trimming pared 2 bases from V and 6 bases from J, leaving 13 bases between. CDR3 length equals 14 residues. Looked up from germline, CDR1 is MNHEY and CDR2 is SVGAGI. The CDR3 DNA sequence: TGTGCCAGCAGTTACCTGGACACGACCGATGGCTACACCTTC. This translates into CASSYLDTTDGYTF.

Comments on this clonotype: A read error may account for a junction end that differs from germline. This chain links TRBV11-2 with TRBJ2-3; 8 positions match TRBD2. The length of the CDR3 is 15 residues. The germline CDR1 and CDR2 sequences are SGHAT and FQNNGV. The CDR3 sequence is CASRLEAGGTCTHYF. The CDR3 nucleotides read TGTGCCAGCAGACTAGAGGCGGGAGGCACATGTACGCACTATTTT. The full variable domain, completed using reference TRBV11-2 and TRBJ2-3, is EAGVAQSPRYKIIEKRQSVAFWCNPISGHATLYWYQQILGQGPKLLIQFQNNGVVDDSQLPKDRFSAERLKGVDSTLKIQPAKLEDSAVYLCASRLEAGGTCTHYFGPGTRLTVL.

This clonotype showed up many times. The chain is built from TRBV5-4 and TRBJ1-1, with TRBD1 identical over 9 bases. The CDR3 has 14 residues. Germline assignment: CDR1 SGHNT and CDR2 YYREEE (reference sequence). Unmatched junction bases numbered 2, after V lost 0 bases and J lost 5 bases. The CDR3 DNA follows: TGTGCCAGCAGCTTGGAACAGGGGGCGACTGAAGCTTTCTTT. Translating it yields CASSLEQGATEAFF.

A word on this clonotype: Because the CDR3 is missing its conserved closing phenylalanine or tryptophan, this is likely a read error. V and J are TRBV28 and TRBJ2-7, with 10 bases identical to TRBD1. The CDR3 consists of 18 residues. Germline trimming cut 2 bases from V and 0 bases from J; bases unmatched to any gene: 10. Germline V gene sequence: CDR1 MDHEN, CDR2 SYDVKM. CDR3 in DNA: TGTGCCAGCAGTTTAATATTGGGACAGGGGACCTTCTCCTACGAGCAGTACATC. This gives the protein CASSLILGQGTFSYEQYI.

With respect to this clonotype: In this CDR3 the conserved last residue, phenylalanine or tryptophan, is missing, so a read error is likely. CDR3 sequence: CASSPIELAANEQFL. The CDR3 DNA reads TGTGCCAGCAGCCCGATCGAACTAGCAGCCAATGAGCAGTTCTTA. V gene TRBV28 combines with J gene TRBJ2-1; D possibly corresponds to TRBD2 (6 bases). This CDR3 contains 15 residues. V gave up 6 bases and J gave up 6 bases, with 18 bases separating them. Looked up from germline, CDR1 is MDHEN and CDR2 is SYDVKM.

Regarding this clonotype: Germline and junction disagree at one end, which may indicate a read error. The V call is TRBV25-1, the J call TRBJ2-2; D gene ambiguous. Looked up from germline, CDR1 is MGHDK and CDR2 is SYGVNS. The CDR3 is 16 amino acids. Here the CDR3 DNA reads TGTGCCCTTCATGGCGCTTCGTCGCCTTACACCGAGGAGCTGTTTTTT. Translation gives CALHGASSPYTEELFF.

As for this clonotype: Given a much more abundant clone one base away, this may be a read error. V usage is TRBV11-2 and J usage is TRBJ2-1; 11 nucleotides align to TRBD2. After removal of 5 bases from V and 4 bases from J, the junction contained 7 bases not matched to a gene. The CDR3 totals 16 residues. The germline V gene encodes CDR1 SGHAT and CDR2 FQNNGV. The chain's CDR3 is CASSTYLAGGYNEQFF. Here the CDR3 DNA reads TGTGCCAGCAGCACCTATCTAGCGGGAGGATACAATGAGCAGTTCTTC.

Remarks on this clonotype: Its ends do not fully match the called genes, so a read error is possible. Here the CDR3 DNA reads TGCAGGGTTGAATGGCAGACCAGCTCTGGGGCCAACGTCCTGGCTTTC. Its translation: CRVEWQTSSGANVLAF. The gene calls are TRBV29-1 and TRBJ2-6; a weak D match, TRBD1 (5 bases). Germline V CDR1 and CDR2: SQVTM, ANQGSEA. This CDR3 spans 16 amino acids.

V is TRBV30 and J is TRBJ2-3, with TRBD2 matching 10 bases. Germline loops: CDR1 GTSNPN, CDR2 SVGIG (reference sequence). CDR3 length equals 15 residues. With 6 bases clipped from V and 6 bases from J, the junction kept 12 bases outside the gene matches. The CDR3 sequence: CACSTAGGTGDTQYF. The CDR3 DNA follows: TGTGCCTGCTCCACAGCGGGAGGGACCGGGGATACGCAGTATTTT.

A word on this clonotype: Since the CDR3 does not end with the conserved phenylalanine or tryptophan, this likely comes from a read error. The J gene is TRBJ1-2, the V gene TRBV10-3; a weak D match, TRBD1 (6 bases). Germline-derived CDR1 and CDR2 are ENHRY and SYGVKD. Trimming removed 8 bases at V and 6 bases at J, with 16 bases between. The CDR3 is 13 residues long. The chain's CDR3 is CAIGPDSPDGYTL. As DNA, the CDR3 is TGTGCCATCGGACCGGACAGTCCGGATGGCTACACCCTC.

The table lists this clonotype with many counts. The chain is built from TRBV28 and TRBJ2-5, with D possibly TRBD1 on 6 matching bases. Germline V gives CDR1 MDHEN, CDR2 SYDVKM. This CDR3 comprises 13 residues. Between the trimmed V and J ends, which lost 7 bases and 4 bases, there was a span of 13 bases. The CDR3 is CASTPGRGETQYF. CDR3 coding DNA: TGTGCCAGCACCCCGGGCAGGGGAGAGACCCAGTACTTC.

The rearrangement links TRBV12-3 or TRBV12-4 to TRBJ2-7; unclear D gene. The CDR3 consists of 12 residues. V was shortened by 4 bases and J by 2 bases, with 6 bases between the two germline ends. In DNA form, the CDR3 reads TGTGCCAGCAGTTCAAGGGCCTACGAGCAGTACTTC. It specifies CASSSRAYEQYF.

Comments on this clonotype: Germline and junction disagree at one end, which may indicate a read error. V and J are TRBV2 and TRBJ2-7, with D unresolved. CDR1 and CDR2 (germline): SNHLY, FYNNEI. This CDR3 comprises 13 residues. CDR3 residues: CGSRRSLSYEQYF. CDR3 coding DNA: TGTGGCAGCAGACGTAGTCTTTCTTACGAGCAGTACTTC.

As for this clonotype: One end of the junction is discordant with germline, which a read error may explain. The chain links TRBV29-1 to TRBJ2-1; TRBD2 matches 10 bases. Germline V lookup: CDR1 SQVTM, CDR2 ANQGSEA. This CDR3 is built from 14 residues. The CDR3 bases are TGCAGCGTTAGAGCGGGAGGGCCTGGGGATGAGCGGTTCTTC. Translation gives CSVRAGGPGDERFF.

A note on this clonotype: A read error may account for a junction end that differs from germline. V gene TRBV6-1 combines with J gene TRBJ1-2; a weak D match, TRBD1 (5 bases). The CDR3 loop spans 14 amino acids. Looked up from germline, CDR1 is MNHNS and CDR2 is SASEGT. The DNA of the CDR3 is TGTGCTAGCAGTGAATATGGGGCGGATGATGGCTACACCTTC. This sequence encodes CASSEYGADDGYTF.

Of note for this clonotype: One end of the junction is discordant with germline, which a read error may explain. This chain connects TRBV7-9 to TRBJ2-1, with D possibly being TRBD2 (5 bases). This CDR3 contains 15 residues. CDR1 is SEHNR and CDR2 is FQNEAQ in the germline V gene (reference sequence). CDR3 region: CASSPTMYPYNERFF. As DNA, the CDR3 is TGTGCCAGCAGTCCGACTATGTACCCTTACAATGAGCGGTTCTTC.

This clonotype was detected once. Possible read error: a much larger clone is one base away. The CDR3 end shows no conserved phenylalanine or tryptophan, and so a read error is likely. J is TRBJ2-2 and V is TRBV28, with D unresolved. The germline V gene encodes CDR1 MDHEN and CDR2 SYDVKM. V shed 3 bases and J shed 4 bases, with 12 bases lying between them. The CDR3 runs to 15 residues. In DNA form, the CDR3 reads TGTGCCAGCAGTTTCCCAAGTTCGTTCACCGGGGAGCTGTTTCTT. This translates into CASSFPSSFTGELFL.

As concerns this clonotype: The CDR3 ends on some other residue instead of the conserved phenylalanine or tryptophan, so this is likely a read error. The J gene is TRBJ2-6, the V gene TRBV5-1; maybe TRBD1 (6 bases). The CDR3 consists of 16 residues. Germline CDR1 SGHRS, CDR2 YFSETQ. The CDR3 nucleotides read TGCGCCAGCAGCCTAGGACAGAACTCTGGAGCCAACGTCCTGACTTCC. Amino acids: CASSLGQNSGANVLTS.

Of note for this clonotype: At one of its ends the junction is not consistent with the germline gene, which may arise from a read error. V usage is TRBV7-3 and J usage is TRBJ2-1; 8 bases align to TRBD2. Germline V CDR1 and CDR2: SGHTA, FQGTGA. The CDR3 totals 16 residues. The CDR3 bases are TGTGCCAACAGCCCGCCCGGGAGTAGCGGGACCCGTGAGCAGTTCTTC. Its protein is CANSPPGSSGTREQFF.

To note about this clonotype: A much larger clone is a single base away; this may be a read error. The chain uses TRBV10-3 and TRBJ1-6; D not resolved. Germline CDR1 is ENHRY and CDR2 is SYGVKD. The CDR3 is 15 residues long. CDR3 sequence reads: CAISETAPRDSHLHF. The CDR3 DNA follows: TGTGCCATCAGTGAGACAGCCCCTCGGGATTCACACCTCCACTTT.

The chain couples TRBV11-2 to TRBJ2-1; D unclear. Trimming shortened V by 5 bases and J by 9 bases, and 14 bases separated the two germline ends. Germline-derived CDR1 and CDR2 are SGHAT and FQNNGV. This CDR3 contains 13 residues. CDR3 sequence reads: CASSPSLAGEQFF. The CDR3 region has the DNA TGTGCCAGCAGCCCCAGTTTAGCCGGTGAGCAGTTCTTC.

As for this clonotype: A much more abundant neighbour one base away suggests this may be a read error. The chain recombines TRBV28 with TRBJ2-7; TRBD2 matches at 11 bases. The CDR3 runs 16 residues. V lost 3 bases and J lost 2; bases outside the gene matches: 6. Per germline, CDR1 MDHEN and CDR2 SYDVKM. The CDR3 sequence is CASSLETSGATYEQYF. Written as DNA, the CDR3 is TGTGCCAGCAGTTTGGAGACTAGCGGGGCTACCTACGAGCAGTACTTC.

The rearrangement links TRBV29-1 to TRBJ2-3; 9 bases are shared with TRBD1. This CDR3 contains 17 residues. The V gene's germline CDR1 is SQVTM and CDR2 ANQGSEA. The CDR3 loop reads CSADGPGQGTSTGTQYF. The CDR3 coding sequence is TGCAGTGCTGACGGACCGGGACAGGGAACAAGCACGGGTACGCAGTATTTT.

This chain uses TRBV5-6 with TRBJ2-1; D unresolved. The J call may be wrong; the DNA end is better matched by TRBJ2-7. Germline V CDR1 and CDR2: SGHDT, YYEEEE. This CDR3 comprises 15 residues. CDR3 sequence reads: CASSLGLHRGDEQYF. The CDR3 DNA sequence: TGTGCCAGCAGCTTGGGGCTACATCGTGGGGATGAGCAGTACTTC.

The genes are TRBV12-3 or TRBV12-4 and TRBJ1-6; D uncertain. The CDR3 covers 14 residues. V lost 8 bases and J lost 4, with 12 bases in between. As DNA, the CDR3 is TGTGCCAGCCTCAGAACGGCGTATAATTCACCCCTCCACTTT. It encodes CASLRTAYNSPLHF.

Concerning this clonotype itself: One end of the junction fails to match germline, which may point to a read error. The chain links TRBV11-2 to TRBJ2-5; 9 bases align to TRBD2. Per germline, CDR1 SGHAT and CDR2 FQNNGV. The CDR3 length is 16 residues. CDR3 in DNA: TGTGCTAGCAGCTACTCCGGTGATAGCGGGAGAGAGACCCAGTACTTC. Its protein product is CASSYSGDSGRETQYF.

A note on this clonotype: A much larger clone sits a single nucleotide away, making a read error possible. The chain is built from TRBV7-9 and TRBJ2-1; 12 bases match TRBD2. This CDR3 is 19 amino acids long. CDR1 is SEHNR, CDR2 FQNEAQ, per germline (reference sequence). The CDR3 DNA sequence: TGTGCCAGCAGCCCAAGGACTAGCGGGATGCTGAGCTCCCACAATGAGCAGTTCTTC. Protein: CASSPRTSGMLSSHNEQFF. Filled out from reference TRBV7-9 and TRBJ2-1, the complete variable domain reads DTGVSQNPRHKITKRGQNVTFRCDPISEHNRLYWYRQTLGQGPEFLTYFQNEAQLEKSRLLSDRFSAERPKGSFSTLEIQRTEQGDSAMYLCASSPRTSGMLSSHNEQFFGPGTRLTVL.

This clonotype showed up just a few times. This clone may be a read error of a much larger clone one base away. The chain has TRBV6-1 and TRBJ2-3; 11 nucleotides line up with TRBD2. The CDR3 totals 15 residues. Germline CDR1 MNHNS, CDR2 SASEGT. CDR3 bases: TGTGCCAGCACCACCGGGACTAGCGGCACAGATATGCAGTATTTT. Translation gives CASTTGTSGTDMQYF.

This clonotype came up once. At one end the junction does not follow the germline gene, possibly because of a read error. V and J are TRBV12-3 or TRBV12-4 and TRBJ2-2; a possible D gene is TRBD2 (5 bases). This CDR3 has 15 amino acids. CDR3: CASSRRATDTGEQFF. Here the CDR3 DNA reads TGTGCCAGCAGTCGACGGGCGACCGACACCGGGGAGCAGTTTTTT.